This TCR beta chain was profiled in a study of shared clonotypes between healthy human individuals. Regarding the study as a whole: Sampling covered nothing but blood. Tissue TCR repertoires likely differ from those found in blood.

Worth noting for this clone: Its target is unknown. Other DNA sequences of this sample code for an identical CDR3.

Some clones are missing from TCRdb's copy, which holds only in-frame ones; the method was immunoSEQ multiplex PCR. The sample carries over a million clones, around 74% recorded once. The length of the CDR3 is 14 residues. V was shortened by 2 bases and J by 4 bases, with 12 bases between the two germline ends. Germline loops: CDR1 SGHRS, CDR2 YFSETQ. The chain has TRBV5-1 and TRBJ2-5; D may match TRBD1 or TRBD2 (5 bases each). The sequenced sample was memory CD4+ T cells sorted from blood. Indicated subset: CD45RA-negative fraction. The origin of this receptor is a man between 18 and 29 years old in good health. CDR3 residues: CASSLNGGGETQYF. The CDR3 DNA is TGCGCCAGCAGCTTAAATGGGGGTGGAGAGACCCAGTACTTC. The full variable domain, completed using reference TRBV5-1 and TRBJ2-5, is KAGVTQTPRYLIKTRGQQVTLSCSPISGHRSVSWYQQTPGQGLQFLFEYFSETQRNKGNFPGRFSGRQFSNSRSEMNVSTLELGDSALYLCASSLNGGGETQYFGPGTRLLVL.